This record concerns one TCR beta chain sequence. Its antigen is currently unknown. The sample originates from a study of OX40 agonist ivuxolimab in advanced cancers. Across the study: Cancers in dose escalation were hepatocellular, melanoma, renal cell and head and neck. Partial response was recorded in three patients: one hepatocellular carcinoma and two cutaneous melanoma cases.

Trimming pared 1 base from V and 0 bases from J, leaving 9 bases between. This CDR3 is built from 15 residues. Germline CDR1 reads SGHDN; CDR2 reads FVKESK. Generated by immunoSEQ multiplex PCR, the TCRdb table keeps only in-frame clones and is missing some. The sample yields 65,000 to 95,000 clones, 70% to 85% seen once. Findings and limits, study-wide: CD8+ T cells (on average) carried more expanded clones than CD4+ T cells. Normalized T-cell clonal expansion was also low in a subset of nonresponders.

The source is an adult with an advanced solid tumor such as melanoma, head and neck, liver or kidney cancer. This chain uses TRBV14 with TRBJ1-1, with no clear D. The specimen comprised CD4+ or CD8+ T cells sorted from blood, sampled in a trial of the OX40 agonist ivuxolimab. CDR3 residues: CASSQGFGLNTEAFF. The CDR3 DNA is TGTGCCAGCAGCCAAGGATTCGGGCTGAACACTGAAGCTTTCTTT. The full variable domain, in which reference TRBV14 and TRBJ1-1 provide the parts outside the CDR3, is EAGVTQFPSHSVIEKGQTVTLRCDPISGHDNLYWYRRVMGKEIKFLLHFVKESKQDESGMPNNRFLAERTGGTYSTLKVQPAELEDSGVYFCASSQGFGLNTEAFFGQGTRLTVV.